The rows below give T cell receptor beta chains drawn from one sample of a study of T-cell memory formation after mild COVID-19. Each CDR3 protein is one row after TCRdb ran MiXCR on the 5' RACE reads. The sample includes roughly 400,000 distinct CDR3 sequences, 16% of them seen just once. Specimen: PBMCs or a T cell subset sorted from them (not recorded which). Receptors were obtained from a man aged 18 to 29 who had mild COVID-19 (a few samples of this study predate the infection). Cell type and time point are not known. CDR3s leave out the opening cysteine and the closing phenylalanine or tryptophan.

v_call: TRBV7-2
j_call: TRBJ2-2
cdr3_aa: ASSVVNTGELF

v_call: TRBV15
j_call: TRBJ2-4
cdr3_aa: ATSRVKDRNIQY

v_call: TRBV5-1
j_call: TRBJ2-3
cdr3_aa: ASSLGGATDTQY

v_call: TRBV4-1
j_call: TRBJ2-3
cdr3_aa: ASSQEGPPSTDTQY

v_call: TRBV7-8
j_call: TRBJ2-1
cdr3_aa: ASSLAVIGSV

v_call: TRBV27
j_call: TRBJ2-5
cdr3_aa: ASSSIVSGGAAETQY

v_call: TRBV7-2
j_call: TRBJ2-5
cdr3_aa: ASSPDSQETQY

v_call: TRBV5-1
j_call: TRBJ2-3
cdr3_aa: ASSLELPPADTQY

v_call: TRBV7-9
j_call: TRBJ2-7
cdr3_aa: ASSLSLNEQY

v_call: TRBV7-2
j_call: TRBJ2-5
cdr3_aa: ASALGAGARETQY

v_call: TRBV12-3/TRBV12-4
j_call: TRBJ2-2
cdr3_aa: ASSLDTRGGELF

v_call: TRBV10-3
j_call: TRBJ1-3
cdr3_aa: AISESGNTIY

v_call: TRBV5-1
j_call: TRBJ1-4
cdr3_aa: ASSPGTDTTNEKLF

v_call: TRBV6-5
j_call: TRBJ1-5
cdr3_aa: ASSYSGQGDHQPQH

v_call: TRBV7-2
j_call: TRBJ2-3
cdr3_aa: ASSSGYRGHDTQY

v_call: TRBV12-3/TRBV12-4
j_call: TRBJ1-4
cdr3_aa: ASTSWQIEKLF

v_call: TRBV9
j_call: TRBJ2-1
cdr3_aa: ASSRGKVSDEQF

v_call: TRBV7-2
j_call: TRBJ1-2
cdr3_aa: ASSLGKGYGYT

v_call: TRBV11-3
j_call: TRBJ1-6
cdr3_aa: ASSLDQDSPLH

v_call: TRBV9
j_call: TRBJ1-1
cdr3_aa: ASSVGGSGTEAF

v_call: TRBV30
j_call: TRBJ1-3
cdr3_aa: AWSVRGNTIY

v_call: TRBV12-3/TRBV12-4
j_call: TRBJ2-3
cdr3_aa: ASSSQRADTQY

v_call: TRBV7-3
j_call: TRBJ2-1
cdr3_aa: ASSLVPVDEQF

v_call: TRBV27
j_call: TRBJ2-6
cdr3_aa: ASSPLTSGGSGANVLT

v_call: TRBV7-9
j_call: TRBJ2-5
cdr3_aa: ASQRGGPETQY

v_call: TRBV5-1
j_call: TRBJ2-1
cdr3_aa: ASSLVQGRNEQF

v_call: TRBV7-6
j_call: TRBJ2-1
cdr3_aa: ASSLIPRGGGDNEQF

v_call: TRBV27
j_call: TRBJ2-7
cdr3_aa: ASSLDSRGAYEQY

v_call: TRBV6-1
j_call: TRBJ1-6
cdr3_aa: ASSEIGGGNSPLH

v_call: TRBV7-9
j_call: TRBJ2-2
cdr3_aa: ASNRDASGELF

v_call: TRBV5-1
j_call: TRBJ2-7
cdr3_aa: ASSLSRASDEYEQY

v_call: TRBV5-1
j_call: TRBJ2-3
cdr3_aa: ASSLSGSREDTQY

v_call: TRBV3-1
j_call: TRBJ2-2
cdr3_aa: ASSHRLAGGQSTGELF

v_call: TRBV5-1
j_call: TRBJ2-7
cdr3_aa: ASNPRGGDHEQY

v_call: TRBV7-2
j_call: TRBJ2-3
cdr3_aa: ASTTSPGGGTDTQY

v_call: TRBV10-3
j_call: TRBJ2-3
cdr3_aa: AIGGQDLTDTQY